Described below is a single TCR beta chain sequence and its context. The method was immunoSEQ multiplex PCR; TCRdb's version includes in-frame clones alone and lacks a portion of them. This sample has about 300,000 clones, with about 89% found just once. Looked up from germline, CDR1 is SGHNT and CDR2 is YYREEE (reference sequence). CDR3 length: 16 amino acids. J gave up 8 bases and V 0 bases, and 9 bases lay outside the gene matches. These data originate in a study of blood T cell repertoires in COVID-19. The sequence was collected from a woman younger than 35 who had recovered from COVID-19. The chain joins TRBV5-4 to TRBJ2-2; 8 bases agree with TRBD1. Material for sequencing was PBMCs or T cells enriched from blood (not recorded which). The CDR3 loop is CASSLEDRVEWGELFF. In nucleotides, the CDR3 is TGTGCCAGCAGCTTGGAGGACAGGGTTGAATGGGGGGAGCTGTTTTTT.